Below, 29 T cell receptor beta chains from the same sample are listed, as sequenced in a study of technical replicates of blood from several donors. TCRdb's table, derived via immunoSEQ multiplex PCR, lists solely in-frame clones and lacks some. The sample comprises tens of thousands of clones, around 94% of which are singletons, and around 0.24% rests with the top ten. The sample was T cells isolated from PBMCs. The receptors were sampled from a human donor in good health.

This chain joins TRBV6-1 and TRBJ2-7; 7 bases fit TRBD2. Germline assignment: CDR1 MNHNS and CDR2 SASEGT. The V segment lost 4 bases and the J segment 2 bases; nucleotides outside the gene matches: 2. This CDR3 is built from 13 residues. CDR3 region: CASSASGTYEQYF. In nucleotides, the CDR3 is TGTGCCAGCAGTGCTAGCGGAACCTACGAGCAGTACTTC.

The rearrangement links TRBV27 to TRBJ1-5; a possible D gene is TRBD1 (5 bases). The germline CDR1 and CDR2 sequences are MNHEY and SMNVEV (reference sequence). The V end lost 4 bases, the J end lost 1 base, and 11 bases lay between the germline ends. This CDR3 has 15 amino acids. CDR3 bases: TGTGCCAGCAGTTCTACGGACACGAGCAATCAGCCCCAGCATTTT. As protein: CASSSTDTSNQPQHF.

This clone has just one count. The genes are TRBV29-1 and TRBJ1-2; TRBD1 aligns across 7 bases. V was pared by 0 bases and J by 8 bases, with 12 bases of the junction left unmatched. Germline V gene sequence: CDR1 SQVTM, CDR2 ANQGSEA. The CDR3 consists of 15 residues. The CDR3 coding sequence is TGCAGCGTTGAAGATGTACCGACAGGGTCAGGAGGCTACACCTTC. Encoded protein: CSVEDVPTGSGGYTF.

CDR3 in DNA: TGTGCCAGTAGCTCGCAATTCGGGAACGAGCAGTACTTC. This codes for CASSSQFGNEQYF. The chain recombines TRBV19 with TRBJ2-7, with D perhaps matching TRBD2 (5 bases). This CDR3 contains 13 residues. Per the germline V gene, CDR1 is LNHDA and CDR2 is SQIVND (reference sequence). Trimming took 6 bases from V and 5 from J, leaving 14 bases between them.

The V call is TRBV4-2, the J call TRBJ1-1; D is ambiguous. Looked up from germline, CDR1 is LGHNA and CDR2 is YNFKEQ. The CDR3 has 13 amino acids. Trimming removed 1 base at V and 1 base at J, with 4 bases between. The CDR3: CASSQGANTEAFF. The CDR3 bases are TGTGCCAGCAGCCAAGGGGCGAACACTGAAGCTTTCTTT.

CDR3 in amino acids: CASSLGVSGGRETQYF. The CDR3 region has the DNA TGCGCCAGCAGCTTGGGTGTTTCGGGGGGCAGAGAGACCCAGTACTTC. The rearrangement joins TRBV5-1 to TRBJ2-5, with D maybe TRBD2 (7 bases). This CDR3 is built from 16 residues. The germline CDR1 and CDR2 sequences are SGHRS and YFSETQ. Trimming removed 0 bases from V and 4 bases from J, with 16 bases in between.

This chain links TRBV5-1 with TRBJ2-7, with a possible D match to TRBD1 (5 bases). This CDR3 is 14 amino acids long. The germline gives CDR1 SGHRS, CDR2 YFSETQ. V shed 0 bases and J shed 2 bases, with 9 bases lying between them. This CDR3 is CASSLAGIPYEQYF. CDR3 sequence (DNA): TGCGCCAGCAGCTTGGCAGGGATCCCCTACGAGCAGTACTTC.

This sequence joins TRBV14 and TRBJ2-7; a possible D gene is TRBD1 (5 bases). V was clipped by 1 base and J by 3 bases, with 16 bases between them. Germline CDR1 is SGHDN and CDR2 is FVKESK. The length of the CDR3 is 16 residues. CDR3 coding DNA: TGTGCCAGCAGCCAAGCCCTAAAGGCAGGGATCTACGAGCAGTACTTC. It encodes CASSQALKAGIYEQYF.

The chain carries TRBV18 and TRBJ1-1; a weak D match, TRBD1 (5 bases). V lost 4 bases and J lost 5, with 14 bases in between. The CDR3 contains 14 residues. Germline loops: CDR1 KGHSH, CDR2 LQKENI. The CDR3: CASSLGGTQTEAFF. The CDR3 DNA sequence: TGTGCCAGCTCACTTGGAGGGACGCAAACTGAAGCTTTCTTT. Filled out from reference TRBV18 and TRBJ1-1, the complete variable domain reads NAGVMQNPRHLVRRRGQEARLRCSPMKGHSHVYWYRQLPEEGLKFMVYLQKENIIDESGMPKERFSAEFPKEGPSILRIQQVVRGDSAAYFCASSLGGTQTEAFFGQGTRLTVV.

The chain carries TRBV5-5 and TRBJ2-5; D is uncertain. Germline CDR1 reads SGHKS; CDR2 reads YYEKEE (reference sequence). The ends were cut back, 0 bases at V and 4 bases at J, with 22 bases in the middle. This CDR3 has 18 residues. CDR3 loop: CASSLGQLGPKVPETQYF. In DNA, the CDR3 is TGTGCCAGCAGCTTGGGTCAACTTGGGCCGAAGGTCCCAGAGACCCAGTACTTC.

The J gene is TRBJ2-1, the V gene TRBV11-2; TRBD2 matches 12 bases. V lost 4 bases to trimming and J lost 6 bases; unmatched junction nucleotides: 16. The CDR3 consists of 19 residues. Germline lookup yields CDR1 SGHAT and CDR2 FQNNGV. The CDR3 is CASSSPQGLAGPRSNEQFF. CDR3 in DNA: TGTGCCAGCAGCTCACCACAGGGACTAGCGGGCCCCCGGAGCAATGAGCAGTTCTTC.

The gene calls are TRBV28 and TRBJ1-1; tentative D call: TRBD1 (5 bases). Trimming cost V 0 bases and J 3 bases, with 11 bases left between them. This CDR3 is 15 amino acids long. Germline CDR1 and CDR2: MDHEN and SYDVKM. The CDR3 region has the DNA TGTGCCAGCAGTTTATGGGAGGGGAGGGACACTGAAGCTTTCTTT. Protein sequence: CASSLWEGRDTEAFF. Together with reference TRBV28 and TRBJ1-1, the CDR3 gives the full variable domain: DVKVTQSSRYLVKRTGEKVFLECVQDMDHENMFWYRQDPGLGLRLIYFSYDVKMKEKGDIPEGYSVSREKKERFSLILESASTNQTSMYLCASSLWEGRDTEAFFGQGTRLTVV.

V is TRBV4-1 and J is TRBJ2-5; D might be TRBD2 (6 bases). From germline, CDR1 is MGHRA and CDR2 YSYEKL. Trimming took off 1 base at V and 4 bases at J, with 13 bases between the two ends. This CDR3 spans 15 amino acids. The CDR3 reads CASSQGFQGGETQYF. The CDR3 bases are TGCGCCAGCAGCCAAGGGTTCCAGGGAGGAGAGACCCAGTACTTC.

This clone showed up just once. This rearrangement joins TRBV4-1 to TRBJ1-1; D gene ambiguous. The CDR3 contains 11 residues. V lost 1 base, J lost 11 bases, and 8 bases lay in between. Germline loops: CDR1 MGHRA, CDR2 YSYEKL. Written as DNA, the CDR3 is TGCGCCAGCAGCCAAGCGCGGCGGGCTTTCTTT. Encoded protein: CASSQARRAFF.

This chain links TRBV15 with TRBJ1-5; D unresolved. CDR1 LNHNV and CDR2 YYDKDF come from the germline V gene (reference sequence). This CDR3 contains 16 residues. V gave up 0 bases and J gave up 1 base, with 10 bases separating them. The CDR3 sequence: CATSRDYPGSNQPQHF. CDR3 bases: TGTGCCACCAGCAGAGATTATCCAGGCAGCAATCAGCCCCAGCATTTT.

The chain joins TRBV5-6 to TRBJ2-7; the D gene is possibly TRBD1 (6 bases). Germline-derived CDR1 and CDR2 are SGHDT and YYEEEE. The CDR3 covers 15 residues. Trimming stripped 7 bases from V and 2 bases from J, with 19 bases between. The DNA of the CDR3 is TGTGCCAGCGCTCCTGCGGCCAGGGGCACCTACGAGCAGTACTTC. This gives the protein CASAPAARGTYEQYF.

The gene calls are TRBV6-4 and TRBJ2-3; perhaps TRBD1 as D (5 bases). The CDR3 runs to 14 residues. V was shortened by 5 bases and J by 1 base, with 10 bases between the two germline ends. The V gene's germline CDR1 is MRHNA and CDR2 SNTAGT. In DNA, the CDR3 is TGTGCCAGCAGTCAGGGTGTAGGCACAGATACGCAGTATTTT. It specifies CASSQGVGTDTQYF.

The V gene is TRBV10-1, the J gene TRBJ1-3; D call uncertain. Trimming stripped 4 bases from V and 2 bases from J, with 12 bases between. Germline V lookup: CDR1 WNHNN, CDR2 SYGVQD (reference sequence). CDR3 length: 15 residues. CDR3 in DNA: TGCGCCAGCAGTGGGCCCAGCGACGCTGGAAACACCATATATTTT. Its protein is CASSGPSDAGNTIYF.

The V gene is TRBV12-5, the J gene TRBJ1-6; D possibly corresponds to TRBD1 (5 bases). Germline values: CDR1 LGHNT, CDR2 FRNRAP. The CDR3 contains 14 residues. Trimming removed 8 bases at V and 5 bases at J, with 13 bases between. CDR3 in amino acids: CASSQGIDNSPLHF. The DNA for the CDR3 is TGTGCTAGTTCCCAGGGAATCGATAATTCACCCCTCCACTTT.

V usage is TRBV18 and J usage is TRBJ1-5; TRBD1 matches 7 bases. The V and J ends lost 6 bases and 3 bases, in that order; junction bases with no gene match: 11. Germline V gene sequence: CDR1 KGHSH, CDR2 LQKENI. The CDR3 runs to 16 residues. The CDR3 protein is CASSRTGERANQPQHF. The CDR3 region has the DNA TGTGCCAGCTCCCGCACAGGGGAGCGAGCCAATCAGCCCCAGCATTTT.

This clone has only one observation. The DNA of the CDR3 is TGTGCCAGCAGTGTACTAGCGGGAGGGCACACCGGGGAGCTGTTTTTT. Encoded protein: CASSVLAGGHTGELFF. The V and J genes are TRBV27 and TRBJ2-2; 13 nucleotides align to TRBD2. Germline CDR1 MNHEY, CDR2 SMNVEV (reference sequence). The CDR3 covers 16 residues. The ends lost 5 bases at V and 3 bases at J; junction bases unmatched: 3.

The CDR3 nucleotides read TGCGCCAGCAGCCAAGATCTGAGTTTAAATCAGCCCCAGCATTTT. It translates to CASSQDLSLNQPQHF. The chain is built from TRBV4-1 and TRBJ1-5; D is ambiguous. V gave up 0 bases and J gave up 4 bases, with 10 bases separating them. The length of the CDR3 is 15 residues. The germline CDR1 and CDR2 sequences are MGHRA and YSYEKL.

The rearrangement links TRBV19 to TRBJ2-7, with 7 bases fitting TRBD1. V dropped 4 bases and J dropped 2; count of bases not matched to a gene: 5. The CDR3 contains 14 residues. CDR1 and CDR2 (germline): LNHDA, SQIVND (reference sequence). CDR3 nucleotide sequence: TGTGCCAGTAGTAGAGGGGGCGATGCCTACGAGCAGTACTTC. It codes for CASSRGGDAYEQYF. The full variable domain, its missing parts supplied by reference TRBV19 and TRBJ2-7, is DGGITQSPKYLFRKEGQNVTLSCEQNLNHDAMYWYRQDPGQGLRLIYYSQIVNDFQKGDIAEGYSVSREKKESFPLTVTSAQKNPTAFYLCASSRGGDAYEQYFGPGTRLTVT.

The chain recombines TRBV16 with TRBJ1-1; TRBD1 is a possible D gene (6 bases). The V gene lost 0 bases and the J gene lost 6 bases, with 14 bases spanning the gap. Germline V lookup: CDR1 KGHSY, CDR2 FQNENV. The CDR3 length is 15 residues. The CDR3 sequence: CASSQSLVQGSEAFF. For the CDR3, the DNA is TGTGCCAGCAGCCAATCATTAGTACAGGGCTCTGAAGCTTTCTTT.

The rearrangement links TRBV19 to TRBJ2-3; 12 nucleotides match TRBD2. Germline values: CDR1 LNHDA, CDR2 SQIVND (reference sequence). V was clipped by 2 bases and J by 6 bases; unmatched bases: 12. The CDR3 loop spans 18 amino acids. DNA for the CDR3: TGTGCCAGTAGTATAACCGGGCCAACTAGCGGGAGGCAGGATACGCAGTATTTT. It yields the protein CASSITGPTSGRQDTQYF. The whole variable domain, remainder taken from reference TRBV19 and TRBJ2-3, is DGGITQSPKYLFRKEGQNVTLSCEQNLNHDAMYWYRQDPGQGLRLIYYSQIVNDFQKGDIAEGYSVSREKKESFPLTVTSAQKNPTAFYLCASSITGPTSGRQDTQYFGPGTRLTVL.

The chain's CDR3 is CASGDPLIYEQYF. In DNA form, the CDR3 reads TGTGCCAGCGGAGACCCCCTAATCTACGAGCAGTACTTC. V usage is TRBV28 and J usage is TRBJ2-7; unclear D gene. CDR3 length equals 13 residues. Looked up from germline, CDR1 is MDHEN and CDR2 is SYDVKM. The V end lost 8 bases, the J end lost 3 bases, and 14 bases lay between the germline ends.

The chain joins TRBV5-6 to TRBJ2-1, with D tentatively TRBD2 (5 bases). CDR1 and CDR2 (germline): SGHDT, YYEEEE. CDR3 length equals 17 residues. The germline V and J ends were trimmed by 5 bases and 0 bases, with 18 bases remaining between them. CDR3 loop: CASREIDGVFSYNEQFF. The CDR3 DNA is TGTGCCAGCAGGGAGATAGACGGGGTATTCTCCTACAATGAGCAGTTCTTC.

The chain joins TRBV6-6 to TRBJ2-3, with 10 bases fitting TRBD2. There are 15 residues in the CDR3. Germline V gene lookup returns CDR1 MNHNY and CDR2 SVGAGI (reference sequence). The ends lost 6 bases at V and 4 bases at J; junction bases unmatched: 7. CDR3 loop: CASSRSSGRPDTQYF. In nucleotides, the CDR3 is TGTGCCAGCAGCCGGAGTAGCGGGAGGCCAGATACGCAGTATTTT.

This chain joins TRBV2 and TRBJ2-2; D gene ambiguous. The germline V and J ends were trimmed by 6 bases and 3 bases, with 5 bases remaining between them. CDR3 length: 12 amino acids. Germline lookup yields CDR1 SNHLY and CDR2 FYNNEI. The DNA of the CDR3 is TGTGCCAGCAGGTACTACACCGGGGAGCTGTTTTTT. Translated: CASRYYTGELFF.